Shown below are 9 T cell receptor beta chains from a single sample sequenced in a study of T cell changes during pregnancy in multiple sclerosis. Here immunoSEQ multiplex PCR was the method, and the copy in TCRdb shows in-frame clones only, minus some. The data show about 70,000 clones, with 92% seen just once and 2% to 2.5% held by the top ten. This specimen was peripheral blood, taken before pregnancy. These receptors were obtained from a female donor with multiple sclerosis, enrolled in a pregnancy study.

This clone has only one observation. The chain recombines TRBV6-1 with TRBJ2-1; 7 bases align to TRBD2. Germline assignment: CDR1 MNHNS and CDR2 SASEGT. The CDR3 loop spans 16 amino acids. Losses at the gene ends were 4 bases for V and 7 bases for J; bases not matched to a gene: 13. This chain's CDR3 is CASSGMRGGGRNEQFF. CDR3 coding DNA: TGTGCCAGCAGTGGCATGAGGGGCGGGGGTCGAAATGAGCAGTTCTTC.

CDR3 sequence reads: CARSLRGQGGYEQYF. DNA of the CDR3: TGTGCCAGAAGCTTGAGGGGACAGGGTGGCTACGAGCAGTACTTC. The chain has TRBV5-3 and TRBJ2-7, with 9 positions matching TRBD1. TRBV5-3 is assigned to the ORF class and has an uncertain function. This CDR3 is built from 15 residues. The trim removed 1 base at V and 3 bases at J, leaving 5 bases unmatched.

This clone was counted a few times. The CDR3 DNA reads as TGTGCCAGCAGCCCACAGGGGACCCTTAACACTGAAGCTTTCTTT. Its protein is CASSPQGTLNTEAFF. This chain links TRBV27 with TRBJ1-1; 7 nucleotides align to TRBD1. V lost 6 bases and J lost 2; bases outside the gene matches: 9. Germline V gene sequence: CDR1 MNHEY, CDR2 SMNVEV (reference sequence). This CDR3 comprises 15 residues.

This clone was found once. CDR3 sequence reads: CASIPVYGYTF. The CDR3 coding sequence is TGTGCCAGCATCCCGGTCTATGGCTACACCTTC. The chain links TRBV27 to TRBJ1-2; D remains unclear. Germline-derived CDR1 and CDR2 are MNHEY and SMNVEV (reference sequence). The CDR3 has 11 residues. The germline V and J ends were trimmed by 7 bases and 4 bases, with 7 bases remaining between them.

The chain is built from TRBV5-1 and TRBJ2-3, with 12 bases identical to TRBD2. This CDR3 comprises 16 residues. The V segment lost 3 bases and the J segment 4 bases; nucleotides outside the gene matches: 6. Germline V gives CDR1 SGHRS, CDR2 YFSETQ. CDR3 protein: CASSSQLAGGSDTQYF. The DNA for the CDR3 is TGCGCCAGCAGCTCCCAACTAGCGGGAGGTTCAGATACGCAGTATTTT.

This clone is a singleton in its sample. This sequence joins TRBV5-1 and TRBJ2-1; TRBD2 matches 15 bases. The CDR3 covers 17 residues. The V gene end was trimmed by 2 bases and the J gene end by 6 bases; junction bases not matched to a gene: 6. The V gene's germline CDR1 is SGHRS and CDR2 YFSETQ. CDR3 DNA sequence: TGCGCCAGCAGCTTCGGACTAGCGGGAGGGCTCGGCAATGAGCAGTTCTTC. Amino acids: CASSFGLAGGLGNEQFF.

The rearrangement links TRBV29-1 to TRBJ2-1, with 7 positions matching TRBD2. The germline gives CDR1 SQVTM, CDR2 ANQGSEA. The junction had 15 bases not matched to a gene; V was cut back by 6 bases and J by 4 bases. This CDR3 is 16 amino acids long. The CDR3 sequence: CSVPNPSGGNYNEQFF. Here the CDR3 DNA reads TGCAGCGTACCCAATCCTAGCGGAGGGAATTACAATGAGCAGTTCTTC.

The rearrangement uses TRBV5-1 and TRBJ2-7; no definite D call. V lost 4 bases, J lost 3 bases, and 14 bases lay in between. The germline V gene has CDR1 SGHRS and CDR2 YFSETQ. The CDR3 sequence is 14 residues long. The DNA for the CDR3 is TGCGCCAGCAGCCCAGAATTAAGAAACTACGAGCAGTACTTC. Its protein product is CASSPELRNYEQYF.

This chain uses TRBV14 with TRBJ1-1; no definite D call. The CDR3 runs to 15 residues. Per the germline V gene, CDR1 is SGHDN and CDR2 is FVKESK. Trimming cost V 4 bases and J 4 bases, with 16 bases left between them. The CDR3 DNA sequence: TGTGCCAGCAGCCCCCTAAGGGAGCCGAGCACTGAAGCTTTCTTT. Encoded protein: CASSPLREPSTEAFF.